This entry describes one T cell receptor (beta chain). No antigen is known for it. These data are taken from a study of T cell responses to AZD1222 COVID-19 vaccine. Overall study results and limits: Variant regions that are unmutated are reportedly the target of nearly half of spike-specific TCRs.

The V gene lost 6 bases and the J gene lost 7 bases, with 32 bases spanning the gap. Germline CDR1 and CDR2: SGHRS and YFSETQ. This CDR3 has 19 residues. Sequenced by immunoSEQ multiplex PCR; TCRdb stores in-frame clones only, minus some. Of fewer than 150,000 clones listed, 65% to 90% are singletons. The sample here was peripheral blood, taken on day 0 of AZD1222 vaccination. The chain carries TRBV5-1 and TRBJ2-1; D may be TRBD2 (6 bases). The receptor comes from an adult in good health. The CDR3 loop reads CASTFADFYGTPSRNEQFF. The CDR3 DNA follows: TGCGCCAGCACCTTTGCTGACTTTTACGGGACTCCTTCGAGAAATGAGCAGTTCTTC.